These T cell receptor beta chains were read from a single sample in a study of vaccination effects on CD4 cells after COVID-19. Libraries were prepared by immunoSEQ multiplex PCR; TCRdb keeps only in-frame clonotypes and omits some of them. The data contain approximately 61,000 clones, roughly 72% of them singletons. Their antigens remain unidentified. Sequenced here: CD4+ T cells from PBMCs cultured with HCoV-229E spike peptides, sampled after COVID-19 vaccination. Receptors originate from a human donor who received a COVID-19 vaccine. Each CDR3 is given with its conserved first and last residue. The D gene is left open where the match is weak. A clone size is listed for some rows: how often the clone was seen (once, few, many), or a class if it is expanded.

TRBJ2-4 NA TRBD1 TRBV7-2 CASSSPWTGNGNIQYF TGTGCCAGCAGCTCCCCTTGGACAGGGAACGGCAACATTCAGTACTTC
TRBJ2-1 NA TRBD1 TRBV19 CASRPGLGQGILNEQFF TGTGCCAGTAGACCCGGGCTAGGACAGGGCATTTTGAATGAGCAGTTCTTC
TRBJ2-5 NA TRBD1 TRBV24-1 CATGTGGRETQYF TGTGCCACGGGGACAGGGGGCCGGGAGACCCAGTACTTC
TRBJ2-5 NA TRBD2 TRBV11-2 CASSVGLAKETQYF TGTGCCAGCAGCGTGGGACTAGCGAAAGAGACCCAGTACTTC
TRBJ2-5 NA NA TRBV5-1 CASKVGAYHEETQYF TGCGCCAGCAAGGTAGGGGCCTACCATGAAGAGACCCAGTACTTC
TRBJ2-5 NA NA TRBV24-1 CATSGAALQETQYF TGTGCCACCAGCGGAGCGGCGCTCCAAGAGACCCAGTACTTC
TRBJ1-4 few TRBD1 TRBV18 CASSLTLQGRDEKLFF TGTGCCAGCTCACTTACTCTACAGGGGCGGGATGAAAAACTGTTTTTT
TRBJ2-1 NA NA TRBV18 CASSPPAGPGEQFF TGTGCCAGCTCACCCCCGGCGGGGCCCGGTGAGCAGTTCTTC
TRBJ1-2 once NA TRBV6-2/TRBV6-3 CASSYARENGYTF TGTGCCAGCAGTTACGCCAGGGAAAACGGCTACACCTTC
TRBJ1-1 few NA TRBV7-9 CASSLGAPGEAFF TGTGCCAGCAGCTTAGGGGCGCCAGGGGAAGCTTTCTTT
TRBJ2-3 NA NA TRBV12-5 CASGLAKDGQFSDTQYF TGTGCTAGTGGTTTGGCTAAGGACGGCCAATTTTCCGATACGCAGTATTTT
TRBJ2-5 NA NA TRBV24-1 CATSDLVFGGVETQYF TGTGCCACCAGTGATTTGGTTTTCGGCGGGGTTGAGACCCAGTACTTC
TRBJ1-4 once NA TRBV6-1 CASSERGRNEKLFF TGTGCCAGCAGTGAAAGGGGCAGGAATGAAAAACTGTTTTTT
TRBJ2-1 NA NA TRBV24-1 CATSDLGATGYNEQFF TGTGCCACCAGTGATTTGGGGGCTACAGGATACAATGAGCAGTTCTTC
TRBJ1-5 NA TRBD1 TRBV6-5 CASSYSGGDQPQHF TGTGCCAGCAGTTATTCAGGGGGCGATCAGCCCCAGCATTTT
TRBJ2-2 few NA TRBV7-3 CASSFGALTGELFF TGTGCCAGCAGCTTCGGTGCGCTCACCGGGGAGCTGTTTTTT
TRBJ1-5 once NA TRBV5-1 CASSQEGSQPQHF TGCGCCAGCAGCCAAGAGGGTTCTCAGCCCCAGCATTTT
TRBJ1-3 NA NA TRBV5-6 CASSLGGSSGNTIYF TGTGCCAGCAGCTTAGGGGGATCCTCTGGAAACACCATATATTTT
TRBJ1-5 NA TRBD1 TRBV7-8 CASSLLPGTANQPQHF TGTGCCAGCAGCTTGCTTCCCGGGACAGCCAATCAGCCCCAGCATTTT
TRBJ1-6 NA TRBD1 TRBV30 CACNQGARSPLHF TGTGCCTGCAACCAGGGGGCTAGGTCACCCCTCCACTTT
TRBJ2-3 NA NA TRBV18 CASSPQDTQYF TGTGCCAGCTCACCACAAGATACGCAGTATTTT
TRBJ1-4 NA TRBD1 TRBV6-1 CASSARTGAGIATNEKLFF TGTGCCAGCAGTGCTAGAACAGGGGCCGGAATTGCAACTAATGAAAAACTGTTTTTT